These 5 T cell receptor beta chains originate from one sample sequenced in a study of beta chain features in type 1 diabetes (dated by TCRdb to 2016 to 2019). Antigen specificity for these receptors is unknown. Results and caveats for the whole study, not just this receptor: A moderate but significant shortening of TCRB CDR3 length was observed in type 1 diabetes patients in all four CD4+ subsets.

The receptor library was made with the immunoSEQ multiplex PCR assay. The entire amount of isolated RNA was reverse transcribed using the High Capacity cDNA Reverse Transcription Kit, so the sequenced TCRB transcripts were expressed ones. The table was pulled from immuneACCESS by TCRdb, which kept in-frame rearrangements only. Such tables lose some clones; where checked, under half of the loss comes from unresolved V genes, and the rest has no known cause. For this sample there are over 650,000 clones; over 12% appear just once. 0.03% to 0.045% of the sample is taken by the ten largest. Sequenced input: naive CD4+ T cells from blood. The cell subset or site label here, explained by the study, means: true naive CD4+ T cells. All receptors derive from a man aged 18 to 30 with type 1 diabetes.

This clone was detected only a few times. The chain is built from TRBV2 and TRBJ2-1, with 8 bases aligning to TRBD2. The trim removed 3 bases at V and 1 base at J, leaving 8 bases unmatched. The CDR3 covers 17 residues. The germline V gene encodes CDR1 SNHLY and CDR2 FYNNEI. The CDR3 reads CASSEVTSEWSYNEQFF. The CDR3 bases are TGTGCCAGCAGTGAGGTGACTAGCGAGTGGTCCTACAATGAGCAGTTCTTC.

This clone was recorded a few times. The chain joins TRBV28 to TRBJ1-2, with no clear D. CDR1 and CDR2 from the germline V gene are MDHEN and SYDVKM. Trimming took off 10 bases at V and 2 bases at J, with 8 bases between the two ends. The CDR3 is 11 residues long. The CDR3 DNA is TGTGCCACTGCGATGAACTATGGCTACACCTTC. This codes for CATAMNYGYTF.

Written as DNA, the CDR3 is TGCGCCAGCAAGACAGCGAACACCGGGGAGCTGTTTTTT. It translates to CASKTANTGELFF. The chain combines TRBV5-1 with TRBJ2-2; tentatively, D is TRBD1 (5 bases). Germline V gene data show CDR1 as SGHRS and CDR2 as YFSETQ. V was trimmed by 6 bases and J by 0 bases, leaving 6 bases between them. The CDR3 runs 13 residues.

This clone was seen more than once but under ten times. This chain connects TRBV27 to TRBJ2-5; 7 positions agree with TRBD1. V trimming: 9 bases; J trimming: 4 bases; junction bases outside the gene matches: 8. Per the germline V gene, CDR1 is MNHEY and CDR2 is SMNVEV (reference sequence). The CDR3 consists of 13 residues. The CDR3 loop is CARFTGVAETQYF. The CDR3 nucleotides are TGTGCCAGGTTTACAGGGGTGGCAGAGACCCAGTACTTC.

This clone was seen a handful of times. V is TRBV5-4 and J is TRBJ2-3, with 8 bases that match TRBD1. J lost 3 bases, V lost 4 bases, and 7 bases had no gene match. CDR1 is SGHNT, CDR2 YYREEE, per germline (reference sequence). The CDR3 is 15 amino acids. The CDR3 region is CASSRGQEETDTQYF. The CDR3 coding sequence is TGTGCCAGCAGCCGGGGACAGGAGGAGACAGATACGCAGTATTTT.